What follows are 23 T cell receptor beta chains derived from one specimen sequenced in a study of tumor and adjacent non-tumor tissue in lung cancer. RNA was extracted from bulk tissue without any cell sorting. TCRbeta libraries were built with three rounds of nested PCR, modified from ARM-PCR. TCRdb reprocessed the multiplex PCR reads with MiXCR, giving one entry per CDR3 protein. Seen here are 60,000 to 90,000 distinct CDR3 sequences, 60% to 85% observed once, and the top ten hold about an eighth. Input material: lung tumor tissue. The receptors here all came from a woman in her forties or fifties with non-small cell lung cancer.

This rearrangement joins TRBV6-5 to TRBJ2-7; maybe TRBD1 (5 bases). The CDR3 extends over 15 amino acids. V was clipped by 5 bases and J by 9 bases, with 23 bases between them. CDR1 MNHEY and CDR2 SVGAGI come from the germline V gene. CDR3 DNA sequence: TGTGCCAGCAGTGCGCTACAGGTGCCTCCGTTTAGGCAGTACTTC. Its protein product is CASSALQVPPFRQYF.

As for this clonotype: The junction differs from germline at one of its ends, possibly a read error. The V call is TRBV12-3 or TRBV12-4, the J call TRBJ2-2, with D possibly being TRBD2 (5 bases). The CDR3 is 13 amino acids. CDR3 sequence (DNA): TGTGCCAGCGAAACGGGGTACACCGCGGAGCTGTTTTTC. The encoded protein is CASETGYTAELFF.

This clonotype is medium-sized (0.01 to 0.1%) by share. The chain links TRBV6-2 or TRBV6-3 to TRBJ1-4; D ambiguous. Trimming took 5 bases from V and 1 from J, leaving 8 bases between them. CDR1 and CDR2 from the germline V gene are MNHEY and SVGEGT. The CDR3 length is 14 residues. CDR3 bases: TGTGCCAGCAGTCCGAGGCAAACTAATGAAAAACTGTTTTTT. Protein product: CASSPRQTNEKLFF.

V and J are TRBV6-5 and TRBJ1-2; D is undetermined. With 6 bases removed from V and 9 bases from J, the gap between germline ends came to 17 bases. The CDR3 is made up of 13 amino acids. Germline V gene lookup returns CDR1 MNHEY and CDR2 SVGAGI. CDR3 coding DNA: TGTGCCAGCAGCCTAGGTGGGTCAAAGAGCTACACCTTC. It is translated as CASSLGGSKSYTF.

About this clonotype itself: One end of the junction is discordant with germline, which a read error may explain. The V call is TRBV5-1, the J call TRBJ2-2, with TRBD1 matching 7 bases. The CDR3 runs to 14 residues. In germline, CDR1 is SGHRS, CDR2 YFSETQ. DNA of the CDR3: TGCGCCAGCAGTGAAACAGGGGACACCGTGGAGCTGTTTTTT. Encoded protein: CASSETGDTVELFF.

Ten or more counts support this clonotype. This chain uses TRBV5-1 with TRBJ2-5; TRBD2 aligns across 7 bases. V gave up 0 bases and J gave up 2 bases; unmatched junction bases: 4. This CDR3 region has 15 residues. Per the germline V gene, CDR1 is SGHRS and CDR2 is YFSETQ. The CDR3 loop is CASSLVPSGQETQYF. DNA of the CDR3: TGCGCCAGCAGCTTGGTTCCTAGCGGTCAAGAGACCCAGTACTTC.

Details on this clonotype: The junction differs from germline at one of its ends, possibly a read error. The gene calls are TRBV20-1 and TRBJ2-3; 8 positions agree with TRBD1. Looked up from germline, CDR1 is DFQATT and CDR2 is SNEGSKA (reference sequence). There are 14 residues in the CDR3. As DNA, the CDR3 is TGCAATGCTAGTGGACAGGGAAACAGAGATACGCAGTATTTT. This codes for CNASGQGNRDTQYF.

This clonotype was observed many times. V is TRBV20-1 and J is TRBJ2-7; 9 bases are a match to TRBD2. Germline V gene lookup returns CDR1 DFQATT and CDR2 SNEGSKA (reference sequence). The V gene end was trimmed by 5 bases and the J gene end by 6 bases; junction bases not matched to a gene: 5. The CDR3 runs to 12 residues. The chain's CDR3 is CSAVAGVLEQYF. CDR3 nucleotides: TGCAGTGCTGTAGCGGGAGTCCTCGAGCAGTACTTC.

As concerns this clonotype: At one boundary the junction diverges from the germline segment, which might be a read error. The chain employs TRBV6-1 and TRBJ2-3; D is ambiguous. There are 14 residues in the CDR3. Germline values: CDR1 MNHNS, CDR2 SASEGT. CDR3 coding DNA: TGTGCCAGCATCCGGTCCTGGAGCCCATATACACAGTATTTT. Translating it yields CASIRSWSPYTQYF.

As for this clonotype: At one boundary the junction diverges from the germline segment, which might be a read error. V usage is TRBV12-3 or TRBV12-4 and J usage is TRBJ1-2; D might be TRBD1 (5 bases). The CDR3 contains 12 residues. CDR3 amino acids: CATRRERGGYIF. Written as DNA, the CDR3 is TGTGCCACCCGCAGGGAACGCGGTGGCTACATCTTC.

A remark on this clonotype: It is likely a read error, because the conserved phenylalanine at the end of the CDR3 is missing. J is TRBJ2-7 and V is TRBV4-1; 7 positions agree with TRBD2. After removal of 1 base from V and 1 base from J, the junction contained 13 bases not matched to a gene. This CDR3 is built from 18 residues. CDR1 and CDR2 (germline): MGHRA, YSYEKL. The CDR3 nucleotides read TGCGCCAGCAGCCAAGGCCTACTCTCGCGCGGGAGTTCCTACGAGCAGTACTTG. This translates into CASSQGLLSRGSSYEQYL.

As regards this clonotype: This CDR3 fails to terminate in the conserved phenylalanine or tryptophan, so it likely reflects a read error. This chain links TRBV6-5 with TRBJ1-4, with TRBD1 identical over 8 bases. The germline V gene encodes CDR1 MNHEY and CDR2 SVGAGI. This CDR3 region has 17 residues. The CDR3 region is CASRHLNPGGSNEKLFS. In nucleotides, the CDR3 is TGTGCCAGCAGGCATCTTAATCCAGGGGGCTCTAATGAGAAACTGTTTTCT.

In regard to this clonotype: The final CDR3 position lacks the conserved phenylalanine or tryptophan, pointing to a likely read error. The rearrangement uses TRBV6-2 or TRBV6-3 and TRBJ1-1; D is possibly TRBD1 (6 bases). The CDR3 has 14 residues. CDR1 MNHEY and CDR2 SVGEGT come from the germline V gene. V lost 6 bases and J 0 bases, leaving 11 bases between the germline ends. As DNA, the CDR3 is TGTGCCAGCAGATCGACAGGAATGAACACTGAAGCTTTCTTA. It codes for CASRSTGMNTEAFL.

A word on this clonotype: The conserved closing phenylalanine or tryptophan is absent in this CDR3, likely reflecting a read error. The chain couples TRBV4-1 to TRBJ1-2, with D perhaps matching TRBD1 (6 bases). The CDR3 spans 16 residues. Germline CDR1 reads MGHRA; CDR2 reads YSYEKL. CDR3 bases: TGTGCCAGCAGCCAGAGGCGGGGGGCCTTGTCTGATGGCTACACCTCC. This translates into CASSQRRGALSDGYTS.

Comment on this clonotype: A read error may account for a junction end that differs from germline. The chain uses TRBV6-6 and TRBJ1-6; 10 bases are a match to TRBD1. Per the germline V gene, CDR1 is MNHNY and CDR2 is SVGAGI (reference sequence). The length of the CDR3 is 16 residues. CDR3 bases: TGTGCCACGGTCTCGGGACAGGGGATCAATAATTCACCCATCCACTTT. This translates into CATVSGQGINNSPIHF.

This clonotype was observed once. The junction and the germline gene differ at one end; a read error may be behind it. The gene calls are TRBV28 and TRBJ2-4, with a possible D match to TRBD2 (5 bases). The length of the CDR3 is 17 residues. Germline V CDR1 and CDR2: MDHEN, SYDVKM. The CDR3 protein is CASSPNPRELVKNIQCF. DNA for the CDR3: TGTGCCAGCAGTCCGAACCCCCGGGAATTAGTCAAAAACATTCAGTGCTTC.

About this clonotype itself: The junction differs from germline at one of its ends, possibly a read error. The rearrangement links TRBV4-1 to TRBJ2-5; D may be TRBD2 (6 bases). CDR3 length: 14 residues. Germline V gene data show CDR1 as MGHRA and CDR2 as YSYEKL. The CDR3 sequence: CVSSQEEGWETQYF. Here the CDR3 DNA reads TGCGTCAGCAGCCAAGAGGAGGGATGGGAGACCCAGTACTTC.

Regarding this clonotype: Germline is not matched at one junction end, which may reflect a read error. V is TRBV11-3 and J is TRBJ2-4; 7 bases line up with TRBD1. The CDR3 extends over 14 amino acids. Germline values: CDR1 SGHNT, CDR2 YENEEA. The CDR3 nucleotides are TGTGCCGGCAGCCCAACAGGGGTAGGGGGCATTCAGTACTTC. Protein: CAGSPTGVGGIQYF. The entire variable domain, with the rest obtained from reference TRBV11-3 and TRBJ2-4, is as follows: EAGVVQSPRYKIIEKKQPVAFWCNPISGHNTLYWYLQNLGQGPELLIRYENEEAVDDSQLPKDRFSAERLKGVDSTLKIQPAELGDSAVYLCAGSPTGVGGIQYFGAGTRLSVL.

Concerning this clonotype: One end of the junction varies from germline; a read error may be responsible. V gene TRBV11-2 combines with J gene TRBJ1-5; D is unclear. The CDR3 runs 15 residues. Germline V gives CDR1 SGHAT, CDR2 FQNNGV. The CDR3 region has the DNA TGTGCCAGCAGCCTTAATGGATTGAGCAATCAACCCCAGCATTTT. This translates into CASSLNGLSNQPQHF.

The chain recombines TRBV6-1 with TRBJ2-2, with D perhaps TRBD2 (5 bases). Germline CDR1 reads MNHNS; CDR2 reads SASEGT. V was trimmed by 10 bases and J by 5 bases, leaving 20 bases between them. The CDR3 consists of 15 residues. The chain's CDR3 is CAITTGNRETGELFF. Written as DNA, the CDR3 is TGTGCCATCACGACGGGGAATCGCGAGACCGGGGAGCTGTTTTTT.

The J gene is TRBJ2-3, the V gene TRBV6-1; 8 bases match TRBD2. Trimming took 10 bases from V and 3 from J; bases not matched to a gene: 12. Germline lookup yields CDR1 MNHNS and CDR2 SASEGT. The CDR3 contains 15 residues. The CDR3 coding sequence is TGTGCCATTACGCCGGGACTAGTGGAGACAGATACGCAGTATTTT. Translation: CAITPGLVETDTQYF.

On this clonotype itself: At one boundary the junction diverges from the germline segment, which might be a read error. The rearrangement joins TRBV4-2 to TRBJ2-4; a possible D gene is TRBD2 (5 bases). The CDR3 is 16 residues long. Per the germline V gene, CDR1 is LGHNA and CDR2 is YNFKEQ. The CDR3 protein is CASSQGPGEGKNNQYF. The CDR3 nucleotides read TGTGCCAGCAGCCAAGGCCCAGGAGAGGGCAAAAACAATCAGTACTTC.

There are many counts of this clonotype. The chain links TRBV6-6 to TRBJ2-7; 10 nucleotides agree with TRBD1. V shed 6 bases, J shed 3 bases, and the junction held 5 bases outside the gene matches. Germline V gene data show CDR1 as MNHNY and CDR2 as SVGAGI (reference sequence). This CDR3 contains 14 residues. The CDR3 coding sequence is TGTGCCAGCAGGGACAGGGGGGGGAACTACGAGCAGTACTTC. Its translation is CASRDRGGNYEQYF.